What follows are 12 T cell receptor beta chains derived from one specimen sequenced in a study of T cells in localized non-small cell lung cancer. TCRdb's table, derived via immunoSEQ multiplex PCR, lists solely in-frame clones and lacks some. Here the sample spans 20,000 to 25,000 clones, roughly 89% being singletons. The source was peripheral blood, collected before any cancer treatment. The source is a male donor aged 60 or over with stage I lung adenocarcinoma.

The gene calls are TRBV29-1 and TRBJ1-6, with 8 bases that match TRBD1. CDR3 size: 13 residues. After removal of 5 bases from V and 6 bases from J, the junction contained 3 bases not matched to a gene. Per germline, CDR1 SQVTM and CDR2 ANQGSEA. CDR3 sequence reads: CSVSDRANSPLHF. CDR3 nucleotides: TGCAGCGTTTCGGACAGGGCTAATTCACCCCTCCACTTT. The full variable domain, completed using reference TRBV29-1 and TRBJ1-6, is SAVISQKPSRDICQRGTSLTIQCQVDSQVTMMFWYRQQPGQSLTLIATANQGSEATYESGFVIDKFPISRPNLTFSTLTVSNMSPEDSSIYLCSVSDRANSPLHFGNGTRLTVT.

A note on this clone: One junction end disagrees with the germline gene, perhaps due to a read error. At the DNA level, this CDR3 is encoded by other sequences in the same sample as well. The chain employs TRBV7-9 and TRBJ1-4, with D perhaps TRBD1 (6 bases). The CDR3 runs to 14 residues. CDR1 and CDR2 (germline): SEHNR, FQNEAQ (reference sequence). CDR3 sequence: CASSFVQGNEKLFF. The CDR3 bases are TGCGCCAGCAGCTTCGTACAGGGAAATGAAAAACTGTTTTTT. Looking up the rest from reference TRBV7-9 and TRBJ1-4 gives the full variable domain: DTGVSQNPRHKITKRGQNVTFRCDPISEHNRLYWYRQTLGQGPEFLTYFQNEAQLEKSRLLSDRFSAERPKGSFSTLEIQRTEQGDSAMYLCASSFVQGNEKLFFGSGTQLSVL.

The chain recombines TRBV10-2 with TRBJ2-3, with D perhaps matching TRBD2 (5 bases). Trimming left V 9 bases short and J 1 base short, with 14 bases between. Germline CDR1 reads WSHSY; CDR2 reads SAAADI. The CDR3 has 14 residues. The CDR3 is CASTTEAGTDTQYF. The CDR3 DNA follows: TGCGCCAGTACTACCGAAGCGGGCACAGATACGCAGTATTTT.

J is TRBJ1-2 and V is TRBV14; 7 bases fit TRBD1. Trimming at V came to 5 bases and at J to 2 bases, leaving 2 bases not matched to a gene. The germline V gene encodes CDR1 SGHDN and CDR2 FVKESK. This CDR3 is built from 13 residues. CDR3 sequence reads: CASSLTGNYGYTF. The CDR3 bases are TGTGCCAGCAGCTTGACAGGGAACTATGGCTACACCTTC.

DNA for the CDR3: TGTGCCAGCAACTACCGCGGGATGAACACTGAAGCTTTCTTT. It translates to CASNYRGMNTEAFF. The V call is TRBV6-1, the J call TRBJ1-1; D not certain. Trimming cost V 7 bases and J 0 bases, with 12 bases left between them. Germline loops: CDR1 MNHNS, CDR2 SASEGT. The CDR3 totals 14 residues.

This sequence joins TRBV30 and TRBJ1-1; D unresolved. V gave up 2 bases and J gave up 4 bases, with 17 bases separating them. This CDR3 comprises 15 residues. In germline, CDR1 is GTSNPN, CDR2 SVGIG (reference sequence). The CDR3 region has the DNA TGTGCCTGGAGTACCCCCAGGCAGGTAGGCACTGAAGCTTTCTTT. Amino acid sequence: CAWSTPRQVGTEAFF.

This chain connects TRBV28 to TRBJ2-5; D possibly corresponds to TRBD2 (6 bases). CDR1 MDHEN and CDR2 SYDVKM come from the germline V gene. V lost 5 bases to trimming and J lost 2 bases, with 12 bases between them. The CDR3 is made up of 14 amino acids. The CDR3 loop is CASSPPGLQETQYF. In nucleotides, the CDR3 is TGTGCCAGCAGTCCCCCGGGACTTCAAGAGACCCAGTACTTC.

The chain couples TRBV5-4 to TRBJ1-3, with 7 bases matching TRBD1. V gave up 5 bases and J gave up 0 bases; unmatched junction bases: 5. CDR3 size: 15 residues. The V gene's germline CDR1 is SGHNT and CDR2 YYREEE (reference sequence). CDR3 nucleotides: TGTGCCAGCAGTCCATCAGGGGGCTCTGGAAACACCATATATTTT. Translating gives CASSPSGGSGNTIYF.

The chain is built from TRBV5-4 and TRBJ1-1; 10 nucleotides agree with TRBD1. Losses at the gene ends were 0 bases for V and 6 bases for J; bases not matched to a gene: 5. The CDR3 is 15 amino acids. CDR1 is SGHNT and CDR2 is YYREEE in the germline V gene (reference sequence). CDR3 nucleotide sequence: TGTGCCAGCAGCTTGGGGGGGACAGGGGTTTCTGAAGCTTTCTTT. Encoded protein: CASSLGGTGVSEAFF.

The chain recombines TRBV30 with TRBJ1-5, with 10 bases aligning to TRBD1. This CDR3 comprises 15 residues. The germline CDR1 and CDR2 sequences are GTSNPN and SVGIG (reference sequence). J was trimmed by 6 bases and V by 1 base; bases with no gene match: 6. In DNA, the CDR3 is TGTGCCTGGAGTGCCGGGACAGGGGATTTTCAGCCCCAGCATTTT. This encodes CAWSAGTGDFQPQHF.

This sequence joins TRBV7-2 and TRBJ2-5, with 7 bases fitting TRBD2. Trimming removed 0 bases from V and 4 bases from J; junction bases left unmatched: 11. CDR1 and CDR2 (germline): SGHTA, FQGNSA. The CDR3 has 17 residues. The CDR3 nucleotides read TGTGCCAGCAGCTTAGCCGTGCGGCGGGAGTTGGGAGAGACCCAGTACTTC. As protein: CASSLAVRRELGETQYF.

J is TRBJ1-1 and V is TRBV19, with 7 positions matching TRBD1. Germline V gives CDR1 LNHDA, CDR2 SQIVND (reference sequence). Unmatched junction bases numbered 10, after V lost 5 bases and J lost 7 bases. This CDR3 has 14 residues. In DNA, the CDR3 is TGTGCCAGTAGTGACCCGGGACAGAGGTATGAAGCTTTCTTT. It codes for CASSDPGQRYEAFF.